The 9 T cell receptor beta chains below all came from one sample that was sequenced in a study of shared clonotypes between healthy human individuals. The repertoire was sequenced with immunoSEQ multiplex PCR; TCRdb's copy has only in-frame clones and lacks some. The repertoire holds hundreds of thousands of clones, with 80% to 95% as singletons. Terminally differentiated effector memory CD45RA+ cells were left out of the naive CD8 fraction, which was CD45RO-negative and positively selected for CCR7. Sequenced input: naive CD8+ T cells sorted from blood. The receptors derive from a man aged 25 to 40 in good health.

The genes are TRBV27 and TRBJ1-5; possible D gene TRBD1, 6 bases. The germline gives CDR1 MNHEY, CDR2 SMNVEV (reference sequence). V lost 1 base and J 6 bases, leaving 13 bases between the germline ends. The CDR3 totals 15 residues. CDR3 in DNA: TGTGCCAGCAGTTTATTTCGGGGGGCAAGTCAGCCCCAGCATTTT. Its translation: CASSLFRGASQPQHF.

Regarding this clone: Other nucleotide sequences from this sample produce the same CDR3. V usage is TRBV4-1 and J usage is TRBJ2-7, with D unresolved. Trimming stripped 0 bases from V and 3 bases from J, with 6 bases between. The CDR3 runs 13 residues. The germline V gene encodes CDR1 MGHRA and CDR2 YSYEKL. The CDR3 bases are TGCGCCAGCAGCCAAGAAATCCACTACGAGCAGTACTTC. The encoded protein is CASSQEIHYEQYF.

The chain recombines TRBV4-1 with TRBJ1-1; 10 nucleotides line up with TRBD1. The germline V gene encodes CDR1 MGHRA and CDR2 YSYEKL. Germline trimming cut 5 bases from V and 4 bases from J; bases unmatched to any gene: 4. There are 14 residues in the CDR3. The CDR3 loop is CASSFGTGATEAFF. The CDR3 DNA reads TGCGCCAGCAGCTTTGGGACAGGGGCCACTGAAGCTTTCTTT.

This chain connects TRBV28 to TRBJ2-1; 13 nucleotides align to TRBD2. Germline loops: CDR1 MDHEN, CDR2 SYDVKM. Trimming took 6 bases from V and 4 from J; bases not matched to a gene: 18. The CDR3 runs 20 residues. The chain's CDR3 is CASRLWGTSGKKSLYNEQFF. In DNA form, the CDR3 reads TGTGCCAGCAGGCTATGGGGGACTAGCGGGAAAAAGAGCCTTTACAATGAGCAGTTCTTC.

V gene TRBV7-8 combines with J gene TRBJ2-1; D not certain. The V gene lost 0 bases and the J gene lost 5 bases, with 8 bases spanning the gap. From germline, CDR1 is SGHVS and CDR2 FQNEAQ. The CDR3 runs to 14 residues. CDR3 region: CASSLASSNNEQFF. The CDR3, as DNA: TGTGCCAGCAGCTTAGCGTCCAGTAACAATGAGCAGTTCTTC.

The chain recombines TRBV4-1 with TRBJ2-3; 7 bases agree with TRBD1. Germline CDR1 MGHRA, CDR2 YSYEKL. V lost 1 base to trimming and J lost 4 bases; unmatched junction nucleotides: 2. This CDR3 has 14 amino acids. DNA of the CDR3: TGCGCCAGCAGCCAAGCTCAGGGGGCAGATACGCAGTATTTT. It specifies CASSQAQGADTQYF.

The V gene is TRBV5-6, the J gene TRBJ2-7; no reliable D call. CDR1 and CDR2 (germline): SGHDT, YYEEEE. V was trimmed by 2 bases and J by 2 bases, leaving 11 bases between them. The CDR3 has 14 residues. The CDR3: CASSLKADTYEQYF. CDR3 coding DNA: TGTGCCAGCAGCTTAAAGGCTGATACCTACGAGCAGTACTTC.

This rearrangement joins TRBV15 to TRBJ1-1, with D tentatively TRBD1 (6 bases). The CDR3 loop spans 16 amino acids. Germline loops: CDR1 LNHNV, CDR2 YYDKDF (reference sequence). V dropped 0 bases and J dropped 3 bases, with 14 bases sitting between them. For the CDR3, the DNA is TGTGCCACCAGCAGAGATCGTGCAGGGGTTTACACTGAAGCTTTCTTT. Translated: CATSRDRAGVYTEAFF.

This sequence joins TRBV11-2 and TRBJ2-1; 8 bases are a match to TRBD2. This CDR3 is built from 16 residues. J was trimmed by 0 bases and V by 5 bases; bases with no gene match: 6. Germline V CDR1 and CDR2: SGHAT, FQNNGV. The CDR3 DNA sequence: TGTGCCAGCAGCCACCGACTAGCGAGCTCCTACAATGAGCAGTTCTTC. Encoded protein: CASSHRLASSYNEQFF.